Below are 19 T cell receptor beta chains sequenced from a single sample in a study of T cells in Graves' hyperthyroidism and ophthalmopathy. Using RNA transcripts as the source, TCR beta CDR3 regions were amplified. The HTBI primer set was used in a first-round RT-PCR of the TCR CDR3. TCRdb redid the calling of the multiplex PCR reads with MiXCR, one entry per CDR3 protein. The sample holds under 300,000 distinct CDR3 sequences, 12% to 15% seen once. The sequencing sample was made of blood. The receptors come from a woman aged 40 to 50 with Graves' hyperthyroidism.

This clonotype was picked up many times. The rearrangement joins TRBV7-8 to TRBJ2-3; D gene ambiguous. This CDR3 is 12 amino acids long. Germline V gene sequence: CDR1 SGHVS, CDR2 FQNEAQ. The V end was cut by 5 bases, the J end by 0 bases, with 3 bases between. CDR3 amino acids: CASSGSTDTQYF. The CDR3 DNA sequence: TGTGCCAGCAGCGGTAGCACAGATACGCAGTATTTT. The variable domain in full, completed from reference TRBV7-8 and TRBJ2-3, reads GAGVSQSPRYKVAKRGQDVALRCDPISGHVSLFWYQQALGQGPEFLTYFQNEAQLDKSGLPSDRFFAERPEGSVSTLKIQRTQQEDSAVYLCASSGSTDTQYFGPGTRLTVL.

This clonotype was seen ten or more times. The chain links TRBV7-2 to TRBJ2-7, with D possibly being TRBD1 (5 bases). This CDR3 spans 13 amino acids. The V end was cut by 1 base, the J end by 7 bases, with 11 bases between. CDR1 is SGHTA and CDR2 is FQGNSA in the germline V gene. CDR3 sequence (DNA): TGTGCCAGCAGCTTAGGCAGGGTAGATGAGCAGTACTTC. Amino acid sequence: CASSLGRVDEQYF.

This clonotype came up many times. The chain combines TRBV28 with TRBJ1-5, with TRBD1 identical over 11 bases. The CDR3 length is 16 residues. In germline, CDR1 is MDHEN, CDR2 SYDVKM. V shed 6 bases, J shed 5 bases, and the junction held 9 bases outside the gene matches. Here the CDR3 reads CASSWTGGRGDQPQHF. The CDR3 DNA reads as TGTGCCAGCAGCTGGACAGGGGGCCGAGGGGATCAGCCCCAGCATTTT.

This clonotype was seen ten or more times. This chain connects TRBV28 to TRBJ2-7; a possible D gene is TRBD2 (6 bases). With 5 bases removed from V and 4 bases from J, the gap between germline ends came to 24 bases. Germline V gene data show CDR1 as MDHEN and CDR2 as SYDVKM. This CDR3 is 17 amino acids long. The CDR3 nucleotides read TGTGCCAGCAGTCGGCCCCAGGGTAGGGCGGGACCGTACGAGCAGTACTTC. This encodes CASSRPQGRAGPYEQYF.

This clonotype was seen ten or more times. This chain uses TRBV7-2 with TRBJ2-3, with 7 bases aligning to TRBD2. V shed 7 bases, J shed 0 bases, and the junction held 4 bases outside the gene matches. The germline gives CDR1 SGHTA, CDR2 FQGNSA. The length of the CDR3 is 14 residues. The CDR3 DNA reads as TGTGCCAGCATCGTTAGCGGGAGCACAGATACGCAGTATTTT. Amino acids: CASIVSGSTDTQYF.

This clonotype was seen many times. The chain employs TRBV4-1 and TRBJ1-5; D gene ambiguous. The CDR3 totals 13 residues. Germline CDR1 reads MGHRA; CDR2 reads YSYEKL. The V and J ends lost 3 bases and 1 base respectively, with 4 bases between them. The CDR3 sequence: CASSQESNQPQHF. The CDR3 DNA follows: TGCGCCAGCAGCCAGGAAAGCAATCAGCCCCAGCATTTT.

This clonotype was detected a few times. The V and J genes are TRBV29-1 and TRBJ2-2; 8 bases match TRBD2. J gave up 1 base and V 6 bases, and 1 base lay outside the gene matches. CDR3 size: 13 residues. The germline V gene encodes CDR1 SQVTM and CDR2 ANQGSEA. CDR3: CSVGTRNTGELFF. The CDR3 DNA follows: TGCAGCGTCGGGACTAGGAACACCGGGGAGCTGTTTTTT.

This clonotype came up many times. The V and J genes are TRBV12-3 or TRBV12-4 and TRBJ2-5; D unresolved. V gave up 2 bases and J gave up 2 bases, with 6 bases separating them. The CDR3 contains 13 residues. The CDR3 coding sequence is TGTGCCAGCAGTTTAACCAGACAAGAGACCCAGTACTTC. This codes for CASSLTRQETQYF.

As to this clonotype: This may arise from a read error, as a much more abundant clone is one base away. V is TRBV28 and J is TRBJ2-5, with 11 bases fitting TRBD2. The V segment lost 5 bases and the J segment 5 bases; nucleotides outside the gene matches: 16. The germline V gene encodes CDR1 MDHEN and CDR2 SYDVKM. The length of the CDR3 is 18 residues. CDR3 DNA sequence: TGTGCCAGCAGTGACCCTTCGGCTACTAGCGGGAGCGGGGAGACCCAGTACTTC. Residues: CASSDPSATSGSGETQYF.

The chain uses TRBV4-2 and TRBJ1-3, with no clear D. V lost 1 base and J 1 base, leaving 14 bases between the germline ends. Germline loops: CDR1 LGHNA, CDR2 YNFKEQ. The CDR3 contains 17 residues. CDR3: CASSQGGYVGSGNTIYF. DNA for the CDR3: TGTGCCAGCAGCCAAGGAGGTTACGTAGGGTCTGGAAACACCATATATTTT.

This clonotype was found many times. V usage is TRBV12-3 or TRBV12-4 and J usage is TRBJ1-2; tentatively, D is TRBD1 (6 bases). V lost 6 bases and J 2 bases, leaving 13 bases between the germline ends. There are 14 residues in the CDR3. CDR3 bases: TGTGCCAGCAGCATGACAGGCCCCAACTATGGCTACACCTTC. It translates to CASSMTGPNYGYTF.

The sample holds a few counts of this clonotype. The chain links TRBV14 to TRBJ2-5; TRBD1 agrees at 8 bases. Germline assignment: CDR1 SGHDN and CDR2 FVKESK. The junction had 9 bases not matched to a gene; V was cut back by 4 bases and J by 5 bases. This CDR3 spans 15 amino acids. DNA for the CDR3: TGTGCCAGCAGCCCATTAGGGGGGACAGGCGAGACCCAGTACTTC. It translates to CASSPLGGTGETQYF.

This clonotype was counted a few times. The chain couples TRBV18 to TRBJ1-2; D is unresolved. The CDR3 consists of 15 residues. The germline V and J ends were trimmed by 2 bases and 0 bases, with 10 bases remaining between them. Germline V gene lookup returns CDR1 KGHSH and CDR2 LQKENI. This CDR3 is CASSPGSEANYGYTF. The CDR3 DNA is TGTGCCAGCTCACCAGGTTCAGAAGCTAACTATGGCTACACCTTC.

This clonotype was recorded many times. V gene TRBV15 combines with J gene TRBJ1-5; 7 bases are shared with TRBD1. This CDR3 has 14 residues. Germline assignment: CDR1 LNHNV and CDR2 YYDKDF (reference sequence). V lost 6 bases and J lost 1; bases outside the gene matches: 3. This CDR3 reads CATRPDRSNQPQHF. The CDR3 DNA sequence: TGTGCCACCAGACCGGACAGGAGCAATCAGCCCCAGCATTTT.

This clonotype appeared many times. The rearrangement links TRBV30 to TRBJ2-5; 10 nucleotides match TRBD2. Germline-derived CDR1 and CDR2 are GTSNPN and SVGIG (reference sequence). This CDR3 region has 15 residues. The junction had 7 bases not matched to a gene; V was cut back by 2 bases and J by 4 bases. DNA of the CDR3: TGTGCCTGGAGTACGGGACTAGCGAATGGAGAGACCCAGTACTTC. Translation: CAWSTGLANGETQYF.

Only a few counts were recorded for this clonotype. The chain employs TRBV20-1 and TRBJ1-5; TRBD1 might be the D (5 bases). V lost 3 bases, J lost 2 bases, and 20 bases lay in between. The CDR3 loop spans 17 amino acids. Germline V gene data show CDR1 as DFQATT and CDR2 as SNEGSKA (reference sequence). In nucleotides, the CDR3 is TGCAGTGCTAGCCTTCGGGGCCTAGGGGTTGGCAATCAGCCCCAGCATTTT. Translated: CSASLRGLGVGNQPQHF.

This clonotype came up many times. The rearrangement links TRBV6-1 to TRBJ2-7, with 8 nucleotides matching TRBD2. In germline, CDR1 is MNHNS, CDR2 SASEGT. V lost 6 bases, J lost 7 bases, and 11 bases stayed unmatched. The CDR3 loop spans 14 amino acids. The CDR3 nucleotides read TGTGCCAGCAGGCTGGGACTAGGGCAATTGGAGCAGTACTTC. Amino acids: CASRLGLGQLEQYF.

Only one count was recorded for this clonotype. This chain connects TRBV12-3 or TRBV12-4 to TRBJ2-2, with 9 bases fitting TRBD2. V trimming: 6 bases; J trimming: 4 bases; junction bases outside the gene matches: 12. CDR3 size: 17 residues. The DNA for the CDR3 is TGTGCCAGCAGCCAGGGGGGTCGACTAGCGGTCACCGGGGAGCTGTTTTTT. Translated, it gives CASSQGGRLAVTGELFF.

This clonotype occurred many times. V gene TRBV7-2 combines with J gene TRBJ1-4; 9 bases align to TRBD1. From germline, CDR1 is SGHTA and CDR2 FQGNSA. V was pared by 5 bases and J by 7 bases, with 8 bases of the junction left unmatched. The CDR3 totals 15 residues. CDR3 nucleotides: TGTGCCAGCAGCCTATTGGGACAGGGTGGTGAAAAACTGTTTTTT. It translates to CASSLLGQGGEKLFF.